Following are 27 T cell receptor beta chains from one sample sequenced in a study of CD8 T cells in ankylosing spondylitis. TCRdb re-analysed the 5' RACE reads in MiXCR, keeping a single row per CDR3 protein. The sample has 200,000 to 300,000 distinct CDR3 sequences, around 10% seen once. The sequenced sample consisted of blood, either unsorted or a sorted T cell fraction (not recorded which). These receptors all come from a male donor with ankylosing spondylitis or in good health (not recorded which).

This clonotype appeared a few times. V is TRBV5-6 and J is TRBJ1-1; TRBD1 might be the D (6 bases). This CDR3 comprises 13 residues. V lost 2 bases, J lost 5 bases, and 10 bases lay in between. Germline CDR1 SGHDT, CDR2 YYEEEE. CDR3 sequence: CASSFEQGTEAFF. CDR3 DNA: TGTGCCAGCAGCTTTGAACAGGGAACTGAAGCTTTCTTT.

There are many counts of this clonotype. The genes are TRBV12-3 or TRBV12-4 and TRBJ1-2; no reliable D call. V lost 8 bases and J lost 1, with 2 bases in between. This CDR3 comprises 10 residues. Here the CDR3 reads CASGNYGYTF. CDR3 sequence (DNA): TGTGCCAGCGGTAACTATGGCTACACCTTC.

This clonotype appeared many times. The chain is built from TRBV20-1 and TRBJ1-3, with D possibly TRBD1 on 6 matching bases. Trimming stripped 6 bases from V and 5 bases from J, with 17 bases between. CDR1 is DFQATT, CDR2 SNEGSKA, per germline (reference sequence). CDR3 length: 14 residues. The CDR3 region is CSATNRVGRNTIYF. CDR3 DNA sequence: TGCAGTGCGACCAACAGGGTCGGTAGAAACACCATATATTTT.

Many counts were recorded for this clonotype. The chain combines TRBV28 with TRBJ2-2, with D maybe TRBD2 (5 bases). Trimming stripped 2 bases from V and 5 bases from J, with 15 bases between. The germline V gene has CDR1 MDHEN and CDR2 SYDVKM. The CDR3 spans 16 residues. The CDR3 spells CASSLIPRTGTGELFF. The CDR3 DNA is TGTGCCAGCAGTTTAATCCCTAGGACTGGAACCGGGGAGCTGTTTTTT.

This clonotype was picked up a small number of times. This chain connects TRBV29-1 to TRBJ2-1, with D perhaps TRBD1 or TRBD2 (5 bases each). Germline CDR1 reads SQVTM; CDR2 reads ANQGSEA. Trimming cost V 1 base and J 9 bases, with 13 bases left between them. The CDR3 runs to 13 residues. The CDR3 DNA reads TGCAGCGTTGAAGTTACGGTGGGACGTGAGCAGTTCTTC. The encoded protein is CSVEVTVGREQFF.

This clonotype was counted many times. The chain couples TRBV10-3 to TRBJ1-1; 9 nucleotides agree with TRBD1. Germline CDR1 is ENHRY and CDR2 is SYGVKD. The CDR3 sequence is 16 residues long. Unmatched junction bases numbered 9, after V lost 6 bases and J lost 1 base. CDR3 DNA: TGTGCCATCAGCCCACAGGACAGGGGAGGGAACACTGAAGCTTTCTTT. Translation: CAISPQDRGGNTEAFF.

The sample holds many counts of this clonotype. This chain joins TRBV29-1 and TRBJ1-3, with D uncertain. CDR3 length equals 17 residues. V dropped 6 bases and J dropped 0 bases, with 21 bases sitting between them. The germline gives CDR1 SQVTM, CDR2 ANQGSEA. This CDR3 is CSVADEKDVRSGNTIYF. The CDR3 DNA follows: TGCAGCGTCGCCGATGAGAAGGACGTTCGCTCTGGAAACACCATATATTTT.

This clonotype was counted many times. This chain joins TRBV12-3 or TRBV12-4 and TRBJ1-2; 7 nucleotides line up with TRBD1. V dropped 5 bases and J dropped 5; count of bases not matched to a gene: 8. CDR3 length: 14 amino acids. CDR3 sequence reads: CASSLPGTDYGYTF. Written as DNA, the CDR3 is TGTGCCAGCAGTCTCCCCGGGACAGATTATGGCTACACCTTC.

CDR3 amino acids: CASSSGAVLYGYTF. CDR3 nucleotides: TGTGCCAGCTCATCCGGGGCAGTTTTGTATGGCTACACCTTC. The rearrangement uses TRBV7-9 and TRBJ1-2; tentative D call: TRBD1 (5 bases). Germline CDR1 is SEHNR and CDR2 is FQNEAQ (reference sequence). Deletions cut 8 bases from V and 5 bases from J, with 18 bases between. The CDR3 extends over 14 amino acids.

This clonotype was counted many times. The rearrangement uses TRBV12-3 or TRBV12-4 and TRBJ2-1; D tentatively fits TRBD1 or TRBD2 (5 bases each). The germline V and J ends were trimmed by 1 base and 5 bases, with 9 bases remaining between them. The CDR3 has 14 residues. In DNA, the CDR3 is TGTGCCAGCAGTTTAGGGGGGTTCAACAATGAGCAGTTCTTC. Translation gives CASSLGGFNNEQFF.

This clonotype was seen at least ten times. The chain uses TRBV6-1 and TRBJ2-5; 12 nucleotides agree with TRBD2. The CDR3 spans 16 residues. Germline V lookup: CDR1 MNHNS, CDR2 SASEGT. J was trimmed by 2 bases and V by 6 bases; bases with no gene match: 7. The CDR3 DNA reads TGTGCCAGCAGAACCGCGACTAGCGGGAGTCAAGAGACCCAGTACTTC. Translated, it gives CASRTATSGSQETQYF.

In this sample, this clonotype turned up a few times. This sequence joins TRBV7-9 and TRBJ2-3; 7 bases line up with TRBD2. CDR3 length equals 16 residues. CDR1 is SEHNR and CDR2 is FQNEAQ in the germline V gene (reference sequence). V dropped 3 bases and J dropped 5; count of bases not matched to a gene: 11. The CDR3 sequence: CASSFPLGGSEDTQYF. The CDR3 DNA is TGTGCCAGCAGCTTTCCCCTCGGGGGGAGTGAAGATACGCAGTATTTT. Variable domain in full (rest from reference TRBV7-9 and TRBJ2-3): DTGVSQNPRHKITKRGQNVTFRCDPISEHNRLYWYRQTLGQGPEFLTYFQNEAQLEKSRLLSDRFSAERPKGSFSTLEIQRTEQGDSAMYLCASSFPLGGSEDTQYFGPGTRLTVL.

This clonotype was seen at least ten times. The rearrangement uses TRBV12-3 or TRBV12-4 and TRBJ2-5, with D possibly being TRBD1 (6 bases). CDR3 length: 13 amino acids. The germline V and J ends were trimmed by 5 bases and 5 bases, with 12 bases remaining between them. The CDR3 loop is CASSQQGWETQYF. The CDR3, as DNA: TGTGCCAGCAGTCAGCAGGGGTGGGAGACCCAGTACTTC.

In this sample, this clonotype turned up many times. This chain links TRBV29-1 with TRBJ2-5, with D perhaps matching TRBD2 (6 bases). The CDR3 is 13 amino acids. Trimming cost V 6 bases and J 3 bases, with 14 bases left between them. Germline values: CDR1 SQVTM, CDR2 ANQGSEA. CDR3 DNA: TGCAGCGTGTCCACAGGCGGGAAAGAGACCCAGTACTTC. Amino acid sequence: CSVSTGGKETQYF.

Many counts were recorded for this clonotype. The rearrangement joins TRBV29-1 to TRBJ2-1, with a tentative D call TRBD1 (6 bases). Germline CDR1 is SQVTM and CDR2 is ANQGSEA. The CDR3 spans 14 residues. V lost 5 bases, J lost 2 bases, and 13 bases lay in between. CDR3: CSVRRDITYNEQFF. The CDR3 DNA sequence: TGCAGCGTTCGACGGGACATAACCTACAATGAGCAGTTCTTC.

This clonotype was counted many times. The chain couples TRBV10-2 to TRBJ2-1; 7 bases are a match to TRBD2. This CDR3 has 13 residues. V lost 3 bases, J lost 12 bases, and 8 bases stayed unmatched. Germline CDR1 and CDR2: WSHSY and SAAADI. The CDR3 bases are TGCGCCAGCAGTGAAGATGGAGCTAGCGGGCAGTTCTTC. Protein sequence: CASSEDGASGQFF.

This clonotype was seen repeatedly, ten times or more. The V call is TRBV20-1, the J call TRBJ2-7, with D perhaps TRBD1 (6 bases). Deletions cut 7 bases from V and 5 bases from J, with 15 bases between. This CDR3 is 12 amino acids long. Germline loops: CDR1 DFQATT, CDR2 SNEGSKA (reference sequence). The CDR3 loop is CSVSGVGNEQYF. The DNA for the CDR3 is TGCAGTGTTTCAGGGGTTGGGAACGAGCAGTACTTC.

The table lists this clonotype with many counts. V usage is TRBV12-5 and J usage is TRBJ2-7; either TRBD1 or TRBD2 may fit D (5 bases each). CDR1 is LGHNT and CDR2 is FRNRAP in the germline V gene. V gave up 0 bases and J gave up 5 bases, with 14 bases separating them. The CDR3 has 15 amino acids. The CDR3 nucleotides read TGTGCTAGTGGTTTGGTCGTCGGGGCGCCGAACGAGCAGTACTTC. Its protein product is CASGLVVGAPNEQYF.

The rearrangement links TRBV29-1 to TRBJ1-2, with a possible D match to TRBD1 (5 bases). Per the germline V gene, CDR1 is SQVTM and CDR2 is ANQGSEA. This CDR3 region has 15 residues. The V gene lost 1 base and the J gene lost 8 bases, with 20 bases spanning the gap. The CDR3 sequence: CSVEGASQGLGGYTF. As DNA, the CDR3 is TGCAGCGTTGAAGGGGCCTCCCAGGGATTAGGGGGCTACACCTTC.

This chain uses TRBV11-2 with TRBJ2-3, with D perhaps TRBD2 (6 bases). CDR3 size: 13 residues. Per the germline V gene, CDR1 is SGHAT and CDR2 is FQNNGV. With 4 bases removed from V and 2 bases from J, the gap between germline ends came to 7 bases. DNA of the CDR3: TGTGCCAGCAGCTCGGACTACACAGATACGCAGTATTTT. It is translated as CASSSDYTDTQYF.

This clonotype was seen ten or more times. V gene TRBV18 combines with J gene TRBJ1-1; D uncertain. Germline V gene data show CDR1 as KGHSH and CDR2 as LQKENI. V was trimmed by 4 bases and J by 11 bases, leaving 20 bases between them. The CDR3 is 14 residues long. The CDR3 DNA sequence: TGTGCCAGCTCACTACTCCCCGAGCCGGACGGGGCTTTCTTT. Encoded protein: CASSLLPEPDGAFF.

This clonotype was recorded many times. The chain carries TRBV6-1 and TRBJ1-6, with 8 bases lining up with TRBD1. CDR1 is MNHNS and CDR2 is SASEGT in the germline V gene. The CDR3 extends over 16 amino acids. J was trimmed by 4 bases and V by 6 bases; bases with no gene match: 8. CDR3 in amino acids: CASRPDRERYNSPLHF. The CDR3 bases are TGTGCCAGCAGACCGGACAGGGAAAGATATAATTCACCCCTCCACTTT.

This chain links TRBV20-1 with TRBJ2-1, with 9 bases identical to TRBD2. The CDR3 loop spans 18 amino acids. CDR1 DFQATT and CDR2 SNEGSKA come from the germline V gene (reference sequence). J gave up 0 bases and V 2 bases, and 11 bases lay outside the gene matches. The CDR3 loop reads CSARPSRLAVSSYNEQFF. Here the CDR3 DNA reads TGCAGTGCTAGACCCTCCCGACTAGCGGTGAGCTCCTACAATGAGCAGTTCTTC.

This clonotype was seen repeatedly, ten times or more. The chain employs TRBV27 and TRBJ2-2; 8 nucleotides line up with TRBD1. CDR3 length: 15 amino acids. The germline V gene encodes CDR1 MNHEY and CDR2 SMNVEV (reference sequence). With 3 bases clipped from V and 6 bases from J, the junction kept 6 bases outside the gene matches. In DNA form, the CDR3 reads TGTGCCAGCAGTTTCGGACAGGGAAAGGCCGGGGAGCTGTTTTTT. Residues: CASSFGQGKAGELFF.

This clonotype has a count of ten or more. This chain joins TRBV29-1 and TRBJ1-1, with 9 positions matching TRBD1. CDR3 length: 14 amino acids. The V gene's germline CDR1 is SQVTM and CDR2 ANQGSEA. V dropped 6 bases and J dropped 1; count of bases not matched to a gene: 6. This CDR3 reads CSVQPQGANTEAFF. Here the CDR3 DNA reads TGCAGCGTACAACCACAGGGGGCGAACACTGAAGCTTTCTTT.

This clonotype occurred a few times. The DNA for the CDR3 is TGTGCCAGCAGCCCAGGGGGTTCTTATGAAGCTTTCTTT. It translates to CASSPGGSYEAFF. The rearrangement links TRBV7-9 to TRBJ1-1; 7 nucleotides line up with TRBD1. J gave up 7 bases and V 5 bases, and 7 bases lay outside the gene matches. Germline V CDR1 and CDR2: SEHNR, FQNEAQ (reference sequence). The length of the CDR3 is 13 residues.

The table lists this clonotype with many counts. The CDR3 is CASSHRVDYGYTF. The CDR3 nucleotides read TGTGCCAGCAGTCACAGGGTTGACTATGGCTACACCTTC. The rearrangement uses TRBV12-3 or TRBV12-4 and TRBJ1-2; tentatively, D is TRBD1 (6 bases). The length of the CDR3 is 13 residues. Trimming cost V 5 bases and J 3 bases, with 10 bases left between them.